A selection of T cell receptor beta chains follows, all from one sample in a study of radiation and T cells in renal cell carcinoma. Repertoires were generated with immunoSEQ multiplex PCR, while TCRdb's copy carries only in-frame clones and drops some. This sample has over 45,000 clones; just under 80% occur once, and the top ten carry 6% to 8%. The sequences come from blood, collected from a patient whose treatment included radiotherapy and nephrectomy. These TCRs come from a man in his 60s with renal cell carcinoma. The CDR3 runs from the conserved cysteine through the conserved F or W.

v_call: TRBV11-3
cdr3_aa: CASSLVRQAGELFF

v_call: TRBV7-9
cdr3_aa: CASSLVGGAGNTIYF

v_call: TRBV5-1
cdr3_aa: CASLTGQFGTDTQYF

v_call: TRBV10-1
cdr3_aa: CASSTGTASTDTQYF

v_call: TRBV7-8
cdr3_aa: CASSSRSGEKQETQYF

v_call: TRBV11-3
cdr3_aa: CASSLGGGQGNEQFF

v_call: TRBV7-6
cdr3_aa: CASSLAAQGELFF

v_call: TRBV5-6
cdr3_aa: CASSVTGVDTEAFF

v_call: TRBV7-9
cdr3_aa: CASSSQAGNTEAFF

v_call: TRBV5-1
cdr3_aa: CASSFAPGQGSYGYTF

v_call: TRBV4-3
cdr3_aa: CASSEGTSYEQYF

v_call: TRBV10-1
cdr3_aa: CASSPWTSGGLVTQYF

v_call: TRBV15
cdr3_aa: CATSRAGTVNYGYTF

v_call: TRBV7-2
cdr3_aa: CASSPPTSDTQYF

v_call: TRBV5-1
cdr3_aa: CASRAGAGNPPTGELFF

v_call: TRBV6-1
cdr3_aa: CASSEVRDAGYTF

v_call: TRBV7-7
cdr3_aa: CASSPRGSPREQFF

v_call: TRBV15
cdr3_aa: CATSRDRKNTIYF

v_call: TRBV5-5
cdr3_aa: CASSPGLAGGHLEETQYF

v_call: TRBV6-5
cdr3_aa: CASSTRQANNYGYTF

v_call: TRBV7-9
cdr3_aa: CASSLWLGQGPRTGELFF

v_call: TRBV19
cdr3_aa: CASSPALLAGGTDTQYF

v_call: TRBV25-1
cdr3_aa: CASRFTSGGADTQYF

v_call: TRBV6-4
cdr3_aa: CASSDSIQDGTDTQYF

v_call: TRBV7-9
cdr3_aa: CASSLLAGSQETQYF

v_call: TRBV6-1
cdr3_aa: CASRPGGADTGELFF

v_call: TRBV7-8
cdr3_aa: CASSSPSGGIITNTEAFF

v_call: TRBV7-3
cdr3_aa: CASSLMRGSSYNEQFF

v_call: TRBV7-9
cdr3_aa: CASSLAIGQAYNSPLHF

v_call: TRBV30
cdr3_aa: CAWSQDSEQYF

v_call: TRBV19
cdr3_aa: CASSLRDRRNGYTF

v_call: TRBV27
cdr3_aa: CASKTRGLSQETQYF

v_call: TRBV4-3
cdr3_aa: CASSQVRQGGDQPQHF

v_call: TRBV7-2
cdr3_aa: CASSLAGPGGNEQFF

v_call: TRBV7-9
cdr3_aa: CASSSGLAGETQYF

v_call: TRBV30
cdr3_aa: CAWSDQAVSNQPQHF

v_call: TRBV30
cdr3_aa: CAWSRQADTEAFF